A selection of T cell receptor beta chains follows, all from one sample in a study of cytomegalovirus exposure and HLA in healthy donors. TCRdb's table, derived via immunoSEQ multiplex PCR, lists solely in-frame clones and lacks some. The sample consists of tens of thousands of clones, more than 60% of them appearing once. The sequenced material came from PBMCs. The receptors were sampled from a man aged 25 to 40 in good health and CMV-seronegative. Each CDR3 is given with its conserved first and last residue. The D gene is left open where the match is weak. Where a row states a size, it is once, few, many or the class of an expanded clone; other rows omit it.

d_call j_call clone_size v_call cdr3_aa cdr3_nt
TRBD1 TRBJ1-5 NA TRBV5-6 CASSLNRGLDNQPQHF TGTGCCAGCAGCCTAAACAGGGGTTTGGACAATCAGCCCCAGCATTTT
TRBD1 TRBJ2-7 NA TRBV27 CASSRRGGAGGNEQYF TGTGCCAGCAGCCGTCGTGGAGGGGCAGGGGGCAACGAGCAGTACTTC
TRBD1 TRBJ1-3 NA TRBV2 CASSVGQGTGNTIYF TGTGCCAGCAGCGTAGGACAGGGGACTGGAAACACCATATATTTT
NA TRBJ2-7 few TRBV21-1 CAIPKRRFPYEQYF TGTGCCATCCCTAAGCGAAGGTTCCCCTACGAGCAGTACTTC
TRBD1 TRBJ1-1 NA TRBV4-2 CASSQDADRREWEAFF TGTGCCAGCAGCCAAGATGCGGACAGGAGGGAGTGGGAAGCTTTCTTT
TRBD1 TRBJ1-5 NA TRBV5-6 CASSNSRDSYAYSNQPQHF TGTGCCAGCAGCAATAGCCGGGACAGTTACGCCTATAGCAATCAGCCCCAGCATTTT
NA TRBJ2-3 NA TRBV30 CAWRRQATDTQYF TGTGCCTGGAGACGACAGGCCACAGATACGCAGTATTTT
NA TRBJ1-5 NA TRBV28 CASREASGEGQPQHF TGTGCCAGCAGGGAAGCCTCAGGGGAGGGACAGCCCCAGCATTTT
TRBD1 TRBJ2-7 NA TRBV18 CASSPMIGTGFDPYEQYF TGTGCCAGCTCACCAATGATCGGGACAGGCTTCGATCCCTACGAGCAGTACTTC
NA TRBJ1-1 NA TRBV5-1 CASSLKPQGSAENTEAFF TGCGCCAGCAGCTTGAAACCCCAGGGTTCGGCCGAGAACACTGAAGCTTTCTTT
NA TRBJ2-7 NA TRBV19 CASSIVGATYEQYF TGTGCCAGTAGTATAGTTGGGGCCACCTACGAGCAGTACTTC
NA TRBJ2-3 NA TRBV6-4 CASSEAGMPDTQYF TGTGCCAGCAGTGAGGCGGGGATGCCAGATACGCAGTATTTT
TRBD1 TRBJ1-1 NA TRBV28 CASSLYQGDGNTEAFF TGTGCCAGCAGTTTATATCAGGGGGACGGGAACACTGAAGCTTTCTTT
TRBD1 TRBJ1-6 NA TRBV7-6 CASSSTGLSPLHF TGTGCCAGCAGCTCGACAGGGCTCTCACCCCTCCACTTT
TRBD1 TRBJ1-1 once TRBV7-9 CASSLAVLGQGGELTFF TGTGCCAGCAGCTTAGCGGTATTAGGGCAAGGGGGCGAACTTACTTTCTTT
NA TRBJ2-1 few TRBV6-5 CASKERTHNEQFF TGTGCCAGCAAGGAGCGGACTCACAATGAGCAGTTCTTC
TRBD1 TRBJ1-4 NA TRBV5-1 CASRQGVSNEKLFF TGCGCCAGCAGGCAGGGGGTTTCTAATGAAAAACTGTTTTTT
NA TRBJ1-1 NA TRBV30 CAWGVLAGKTEAFF TGTGCCTGGGGTGTACTGGCAGGGAAGACTGAAGCTTTCTTT
NA TRBJ1-4 few TRBV14 CASSQGLSTHTNEKLFF TGTGCCAGCAGCCAAGGTCTCAGTACCCACACTAATGAAAAACTGTTTTTT
TRBD1 TRBJ1-2 NA TRBV7-9 CASSYYTRDRGSPNYGYTF TGTGCCAGCAGCTACTATACGCGGGACAGGGGGTCCCCTAACTATGGCTACACCTTC
NA TRBJ1-2 NA TRBV10-3 CAIMDNNNYGYTF TGTGCCATCATGGACAACAATAACTATGGCTACACCTTC
NA TRBJ2-1 once TRBV30 CAWSKDSYNEQFF TGTGCCTGGAGTAAAGACAGTTACAATGAGCAGTTCTTC
TRBD1 TRBJ1-1 few TRBV27 CASSNGQVNTEAFF TGTGCCAGCAGTAACGGACAGGTGAACACTGAAGCTTTCTTT
TRBD1 TRBJ2-7 NA TRBV6-5 CASSPTGATYEQYF TGTGCCAGCAGCCCAACAGGGGCCACCTACGAGCAGTACTTC
NA TRBJ1-1 NA TRBV4-1 CASSPLGQGPNTEAFF TGCGCCAGCAGCCCCCTGGGGCAGGGTCCGAACACTGAAGCTTTCTTT
NA TRBJ2-6 NA TRBV29-1 CSVFGLNSGANVLTF TGCAGCGTTTTCGGGTTAAACTCTGGGGCCAACGTCCTGACTTTC
TRBD2 TRBJ2-1 NA TRBV7-9 CASSLGGGGYNEQFF TGTGCCAGCAGCTTAGGCGGGGGGGGGTACAATGAGCAGTTCTTC
TRBD2 TRBJ2-3 NA TRBV14 CASSQLAGERTDTQYF TGTGCCAGCAGCCAATTAGCGGGGGAACGCACAGATACGCAGTATTTT
TRBD1 TRBJ1-2 NA TRBV5-4 CASSSPGQGLIYGYTF TGTGCCAGCAGCTCCCCGGGACAGGGTCTAATCTATGGCTACACCTTC
TRBD1 TRBJ2-7 NA TRBV28 CASSSTDRRNEQYF TGTGCCAGCAGTTCTACGGACAGGAGGAACGAGCAGTACTTC
NA TRBJ2-7 NA TRBV29-1 CSASGGIYEQYF TGCAGCGCTTCAGGGGGGATCTACGAGCAGTACTTC
TRBD1 TRBJ1-4 NA TRBV5-1 CASSRSGTADEKLFF TGCGCCAGCAGCCGGTCCGGGACAGCTGATGAAAAACTGTTTTTT
NA TRBJ1-2 NA TRBV18 CASSSDNYGYTF TGTGCCAGCTCGTCAGATAACTATGGCTACACCTTC
TRBD1 TRBJ1-5 NA TRBV18 CASSLEGASEFGQPQHF TGTGCCAGCTCCCTGGAGGGGGCATCGGAGTTTGGGCAGCCCCAGCATTTT
NA TRBJ1-5 once TRBV10-3 CAISEGHQGRSNQPQHF TGTGCCATCAGTGAGGGACATCAGGGGCGATCCAATCAGCCCCAGCATTTT